This T cell receptor beta chain was profiled in a study of cytomegalovirus exposure and HLA in healthy donors. Germline V gene sequence: CDR1 SGHNT, CDR2 YYREEE (reference sequence). The CDR3 spans 13 residues. J gave up 6 bases and V 2 bases, and 4 bases lay outside the gene matches. Study outcomes and limitations: TCR sequences were mostly rare, though some public TCRs occurred in many donors.

For this clone: Its antigen remains unidentified.

Clones were read by immunoSEQ multiplex PCR, and TCRdb kept only the in-frame ones, dropping some. The sample lists 130,000 to 150,000 clones; approximately 87% were seen once. Input material: PBMCs. This clonotype originated in a man aged 18-30 years in good health and CMV-seronegative. The chain employs TRBV5-4 and TRBJ1-2; 7 nucleotides align to TRBD1. The CDR3 loop reads CASSFKGADGYTF. For the CDR3, the DNA is TGTGCCAGCAGCTTTAAGGGGGCTGATGGCTACACCTTC.